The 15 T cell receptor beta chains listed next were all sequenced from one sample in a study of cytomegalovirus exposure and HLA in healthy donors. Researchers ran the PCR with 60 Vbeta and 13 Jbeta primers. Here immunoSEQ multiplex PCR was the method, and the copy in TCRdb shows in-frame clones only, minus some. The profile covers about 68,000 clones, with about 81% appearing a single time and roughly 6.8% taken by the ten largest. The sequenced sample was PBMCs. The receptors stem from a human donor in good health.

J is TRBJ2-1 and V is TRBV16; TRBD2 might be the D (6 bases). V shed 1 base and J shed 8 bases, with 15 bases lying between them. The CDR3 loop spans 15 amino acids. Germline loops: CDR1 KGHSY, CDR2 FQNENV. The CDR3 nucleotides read TGTGCCAGCAGCCAATACAGACTAGGATCGGATGAGCAGTTCTTC. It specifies CASSQYRLGSDEQFF.

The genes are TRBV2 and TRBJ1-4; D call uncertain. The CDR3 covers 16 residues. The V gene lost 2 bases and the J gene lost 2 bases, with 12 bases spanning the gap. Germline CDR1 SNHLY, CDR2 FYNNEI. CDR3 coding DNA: TGTGCCAGCAGTGAACGAGGACTAGGGACTAATGAAAAACTGTTTTTT. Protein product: CASSERGLGTNEKLFF.

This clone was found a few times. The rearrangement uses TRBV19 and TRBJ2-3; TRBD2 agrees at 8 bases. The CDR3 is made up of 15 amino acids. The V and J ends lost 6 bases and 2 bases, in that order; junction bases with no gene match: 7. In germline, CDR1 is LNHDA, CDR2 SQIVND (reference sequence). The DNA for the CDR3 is TGTGCCAGTAGACGACGCGGGGGGCCCACAGATACGCAGTATTTT. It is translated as CASRRRGGPTDTQYF.

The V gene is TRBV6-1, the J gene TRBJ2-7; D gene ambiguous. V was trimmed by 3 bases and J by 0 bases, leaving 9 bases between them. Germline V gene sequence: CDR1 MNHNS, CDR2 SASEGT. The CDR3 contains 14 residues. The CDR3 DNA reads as TGTGCCAGCAGTGAGGTACAGACCTCCTACGAGCAGTACTTC. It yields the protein CASSEVQTSYEQYF.

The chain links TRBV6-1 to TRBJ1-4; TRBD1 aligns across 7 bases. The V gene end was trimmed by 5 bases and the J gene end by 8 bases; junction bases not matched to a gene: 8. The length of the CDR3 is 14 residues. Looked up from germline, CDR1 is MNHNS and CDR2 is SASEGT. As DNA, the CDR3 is TGTGCCAGCAGTCAGACAGGGCCTTTGGAAAAACTGTTTTTT. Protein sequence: CASSQTGPLEKLFF.

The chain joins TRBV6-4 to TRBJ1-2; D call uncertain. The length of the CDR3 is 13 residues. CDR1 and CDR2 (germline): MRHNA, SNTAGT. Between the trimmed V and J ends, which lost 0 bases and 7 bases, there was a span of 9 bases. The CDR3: CASSDSARSGYTF. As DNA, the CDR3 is TGTGCCAGCAGTGACTCGGCTAGAAGTGGCTACACCTTC.

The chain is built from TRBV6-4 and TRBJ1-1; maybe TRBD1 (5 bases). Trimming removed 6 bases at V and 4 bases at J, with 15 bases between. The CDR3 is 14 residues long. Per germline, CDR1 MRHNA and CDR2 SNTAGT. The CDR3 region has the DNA TGTGCCAGCAGAGTGACCAGGGTAGGCACTGAAGCTTTCTTT. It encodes CASRVTRVGTEAFF.

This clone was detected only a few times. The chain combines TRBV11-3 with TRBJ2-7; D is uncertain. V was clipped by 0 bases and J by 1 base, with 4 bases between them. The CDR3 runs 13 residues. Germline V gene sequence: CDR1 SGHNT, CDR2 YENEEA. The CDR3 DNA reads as TGTGCCAGCAGCTTAGAGAGGTCCTACGAGCAGTACTTC. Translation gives CASSLERSYEQYF.

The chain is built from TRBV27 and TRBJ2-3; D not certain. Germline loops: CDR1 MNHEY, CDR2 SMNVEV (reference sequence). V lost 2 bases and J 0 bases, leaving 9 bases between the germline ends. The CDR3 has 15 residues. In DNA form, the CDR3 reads TGTGCCAGCAGTTTAGGTCTACTAAGCACAGATACGCAGTATTTT. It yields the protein CASSLGLLSTDTQYF.

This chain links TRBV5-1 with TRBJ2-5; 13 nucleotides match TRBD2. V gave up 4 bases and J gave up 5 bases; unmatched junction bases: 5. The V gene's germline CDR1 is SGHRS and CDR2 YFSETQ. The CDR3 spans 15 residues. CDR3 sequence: CASSPGTSGAETQYF. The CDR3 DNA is TGCGCCAGCAGCCCGGGGACTAGCGGGGCTGAGACCCAGTACTTC.

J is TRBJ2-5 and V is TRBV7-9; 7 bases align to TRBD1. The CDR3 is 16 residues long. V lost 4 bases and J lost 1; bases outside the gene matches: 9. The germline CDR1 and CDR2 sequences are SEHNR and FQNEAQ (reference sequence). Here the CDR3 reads CASSSPQGTAQETQYF. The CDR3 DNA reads TGTGCCAGCAGCTCTCCCCAGGGGACAGCCCAAGAGACCCAGTACTTC.

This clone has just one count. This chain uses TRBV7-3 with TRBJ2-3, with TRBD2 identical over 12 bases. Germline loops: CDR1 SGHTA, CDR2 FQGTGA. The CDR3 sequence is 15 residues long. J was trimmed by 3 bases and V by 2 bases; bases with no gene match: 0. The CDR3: CASSLLAGGTDTQYF. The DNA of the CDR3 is TGTGCCAGCAGCTTACTAGCGGGGGGGACAGATACGCAGTATTTT. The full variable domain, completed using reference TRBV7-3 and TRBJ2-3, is GAGVSQTPSNKVTEKGKYVELRCDPISGHTALYWYRQSLGQGPEFLIYFQGTGAADDSGLPNDRFFAVRPEGSVSTLKIQRTERGDSAVYLCASSLLAGGTDTQYFGPGTRLTVL.

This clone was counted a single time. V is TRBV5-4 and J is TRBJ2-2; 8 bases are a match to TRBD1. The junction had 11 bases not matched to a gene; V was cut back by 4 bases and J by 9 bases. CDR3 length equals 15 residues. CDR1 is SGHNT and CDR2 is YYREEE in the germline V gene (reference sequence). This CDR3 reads CASSNRGNLARELFF. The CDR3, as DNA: TGTGCCAGCAGCAACAGGGGGAATCTTGCTAGGGAGCTGTTTTTT.

The CDR3 DNA follows: TGTGCCAGCAGCTTAGTTGGCAGCTCCTACGAGCAGTACTTC. Translation: CASSLVGSSYEQYF. This chain links TRBV7-2 with TRBJ2-7; D remains ambiguous. The CDR3 length is 14 residues. The V and J ends lost 1 base and 0 bases respectively, with 7 bases between them. The V gene's germline CDR1 is SGHTA and CDR2 FQGNSA.

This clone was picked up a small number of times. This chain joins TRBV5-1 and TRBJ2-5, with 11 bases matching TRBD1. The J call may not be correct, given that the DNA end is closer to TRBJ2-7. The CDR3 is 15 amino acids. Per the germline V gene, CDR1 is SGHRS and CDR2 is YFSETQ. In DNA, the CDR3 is TGCGCCAGCAGCCCGGAGGACAGGGGGCTGGACGAGCAGTACTTC. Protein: CASSPEDRGLDEQYF.